The next 2 T cell receptor beta chains were all read from a single sample in a study of T-cell reconstitution after alpha-beta-depleted transplantation in children (dated by TCRdb to 2015 to 2016). Receptors were amplified or captured by PCR. Sequencing took place on an Illumina HiSeq 2500. To normalize quantification of the TCRbeta repertoire, the TCR libraries were built with molecular barcoding that relied on unique molecular identifiers. Using fastp at Q25 and MiXCR, TCRdb reprocessed the public reads and kept productive beta chains. Entries are consolidated by CDR3 protein sequence, retaining the most common genes and DNA. This sample lists approximately 490,000 distinct CDR3 sequences; about 10% were detected once. The top ten hold just over 2% of the sample. The intended sense of this specimen's treatment or condition label: allogeneic hematopoietic cell transplantation with graft depleted of TCRalphabeta T cells and CD19 B cells.

Here the sequenced sample was PBMCs, taken before TCRalphabeta/CD19-depleted stem cell transplant. These TCRs come from a child aged 2 to 15 with inherited bone marrow failure, due to receive a stem cell transplant.

In this sample, this clonotype turned up a few times. The chain links TRBV5-6 to TRBJ2-2; 7 bases are a match to TRBD2. Trimming cost V 1 base and J 3 bases; bases outside gene matches: 9. This CDR3 has 17 residues. Germline V gene data show CDR1 as SGHDT and CDR2 as YYEEEE. CDR3 sequence: CASSLMVRERDTGELFF. The DNA of the CDR3 is TGTGCCAGCAGCTTGATGGTGCGGGAGAGGGACACCGGGGAGCTGTTTTTT.

This clonotype was observed many times. The CDR3 DNA reads TGTGCCAGCAGCTTAGCGGGTTGGGGACAGGCGGGCTACGAGCAGTACTTC. Its translation: CASSLAGWGQAGYEQYF. The J gene is TRBJ2-7, the V gene TRBV7-8; 8 positions match TRBD1. This CDR3 has 17 amino acids. The ends lost 0 bases at V and 3 bases at J; junction bases unmatched: 10. The germline CDR1 and CDR2 sequences are SGHVS and FQNEAQ.